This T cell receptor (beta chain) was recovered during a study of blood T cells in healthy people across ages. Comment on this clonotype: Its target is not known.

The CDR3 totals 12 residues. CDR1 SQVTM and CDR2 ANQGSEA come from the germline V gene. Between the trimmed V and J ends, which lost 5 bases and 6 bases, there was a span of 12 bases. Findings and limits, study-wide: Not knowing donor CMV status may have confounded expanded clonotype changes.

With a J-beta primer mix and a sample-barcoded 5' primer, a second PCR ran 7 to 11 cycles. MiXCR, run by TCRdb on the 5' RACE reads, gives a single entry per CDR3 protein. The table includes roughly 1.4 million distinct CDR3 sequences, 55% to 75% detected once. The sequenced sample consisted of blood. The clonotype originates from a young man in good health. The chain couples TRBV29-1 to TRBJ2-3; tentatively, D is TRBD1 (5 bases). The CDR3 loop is CSVTAPGDTQYF. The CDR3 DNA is TGCAGCGTTACGGCTCCAGGGGATACGCAGTATTTT.